This T cell receptor beta chain appears in the sequencing data of a study of blood T cell repertoires in COVID-19. Study overall: Sites across the United States, Italy and Spain contributed samples from acute and convalescent COVID-19. PBMCs, B-cell-depleted T cells, or T cells were the source of the cDNA or gDNA that made up the material.

The CDR3 sequence is 14 residues long. With 3 bases removed from V and 7 bases from J, the gap between germline ends came to 15 bases. Germline V gene lookup returns CDR1 KGHSH and CDR2 LQKENI. Seattle patients were enrolled while actively infected and followed longitudinally. Original analysis: Nucleated cell counts were estimated from reference gene primer amplification. Produced via immunoSEQ multiplex PCR; TCRdb's table is partial and in-frame only. From that table come the V and J calls and clone size; the DNA was used to work out D and trimming. The top ten clones hold approximately 2.8% of a sample with over 85,000 clones, 70% to 85% of them seen once.

Sequenced sample: peripheral blood. The TCR sequence derives from an elderly woman with COVID-19, enrolled during active disease. The chain combines TRBV18 with TRBJ2-5, with a possible D match to TRBD2 (5 bases). CDR3 protein: CASSPVLSGGTQYF. Here the CDR3 DNA reads TGTGCCAGCTCACCTGTCTTGAGCGGAGGGACCCAGTACTTC.